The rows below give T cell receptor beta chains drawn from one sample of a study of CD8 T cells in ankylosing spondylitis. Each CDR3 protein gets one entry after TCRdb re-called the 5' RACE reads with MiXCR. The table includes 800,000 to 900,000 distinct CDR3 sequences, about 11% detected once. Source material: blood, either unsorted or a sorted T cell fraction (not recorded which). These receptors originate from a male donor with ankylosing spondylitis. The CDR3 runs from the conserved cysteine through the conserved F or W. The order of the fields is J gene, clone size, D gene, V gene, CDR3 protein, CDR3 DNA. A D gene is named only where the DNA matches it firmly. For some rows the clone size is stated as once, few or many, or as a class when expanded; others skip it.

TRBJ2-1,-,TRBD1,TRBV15,CATSRPQGSEQFF,TGTGCCACCAGCAGACCACAGGGGAGTGAGCAGTTCTTC
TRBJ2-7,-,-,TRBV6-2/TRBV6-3,CASSTPGRGNEQYF,TGTGCCAGCAGCACACCGGGACGTGGGAACGAGCAGTACTTC
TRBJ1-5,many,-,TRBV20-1,CSAEGGFNQPQHF,TGCAGTGCAGAGGGGGGATTCAATCAGCCCCAGCATTTT
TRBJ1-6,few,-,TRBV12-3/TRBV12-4,CASSRPGYNSPLHF,TGTGCCAGCAGCCGTCCGGGCTATAATTCACCCCTCCACTTT
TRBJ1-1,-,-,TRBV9,CASSVGPPRNTEAFF,TGTGCCAGCAGCGTAGGGCCACCACGGAACACTGAAGCTTTCTTT
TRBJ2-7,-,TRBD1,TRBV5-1,CASSLRTGGSEQYF,TGCGCCAGCAGCCTCCGGACAGGGGGGAGCGAGCAGTACTTC
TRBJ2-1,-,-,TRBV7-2,CAVGGRSSYNEQFF,TGTGCCGTAGGGGGTCGGAGCTCCTACAATGAGCAGTTCTTC
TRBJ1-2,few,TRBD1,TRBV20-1,CSARGGARYGYTF,TGCAGTGCTCGAGGGGGCGCGAGATATGGCTACACCTTC
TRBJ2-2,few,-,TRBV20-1,CSANQGGHTGELFF,TGCAGTGCTAACCAGGGAGGTCACACCGGGGAGCTGTTTTTT
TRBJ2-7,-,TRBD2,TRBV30,CAWRLADRYEQYF,TGTGCCTGGAGACTAGCGGACCGCTACGAGCAGTACTTC
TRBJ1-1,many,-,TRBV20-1,CSAHGNTEAFF,TGCAGTGCTCACGGGAACACTGAAGCTTTCTTT
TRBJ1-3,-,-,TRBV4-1,CASSQINSGNTIYF,TGCGCCAGCAGCCAAATAAACTCTGGAAACACCATATATTTT
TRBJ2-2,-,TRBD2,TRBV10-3,CAISESPTGGLARGTGELFF,TGTGCCATCAGTGAGTCCCCCACTGGGGGACTAGCGCGAGGAACCGGGGAGCTGTTTTTT
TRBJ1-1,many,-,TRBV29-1,CSVEVGALNTEAFF,TGCAGCGTTGAAGTAGGGGCGCTCAACACTGAAGCTTTCTTT
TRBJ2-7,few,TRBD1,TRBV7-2,CASSQPGQVYEQYF,TGTGCCAGCAGCCAACCGGGACAGGTCTACGAGCAGTACTTC
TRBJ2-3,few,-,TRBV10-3,CAISESPRGLDPDTQYF,TGTGCCATCAGTGAGTCCCCGCGGGGGCTGGATCCAGATACGCAGTATTTT
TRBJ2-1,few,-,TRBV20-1,CSWGKGFYEQFF,TGCAGTTGGGGAAAGGGATTCTATGAGCAGTTCTTC
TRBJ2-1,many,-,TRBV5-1,CASRQGTDSYNEQFF,TGCGCCAGCAGACAAGGGACCGACTCCTACAATGAGCAGTTCTTC
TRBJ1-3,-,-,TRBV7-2,CASSRLNLGFGNTIYF,TGTGCCAGCAGCCGCCTTAATCTTGGGTTTGGAAACACCATATATTTT
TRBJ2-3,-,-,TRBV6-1,CASSERDSDTQYF,TGTGCCAGCAGTGAAAGGGATTCAGATACGCAGTATTTT
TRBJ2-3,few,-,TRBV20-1,CSASFPGVSTDTQYF,TGCAGTGCTAGCTTTCCAGGGGTGTCCACAGATACGCAGTATTTT
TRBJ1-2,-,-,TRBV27,CASSLLTGLGYTF,TGTGCCAGCAGTTTGCTTACAGGGTTGGGCTACACCTTC
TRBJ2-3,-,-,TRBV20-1,CSARWGSGSDTQYF,TGCAGTGCTAGGTGGGGGAGCGGATCAGATACGCAGTATTTT
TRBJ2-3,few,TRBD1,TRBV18,CASSPQRSGQGWTDTQYF,TGTGCCAGCTCACCACAAAGGTCGGGACAGGGGTGGACAGATACGCAGTATTTT
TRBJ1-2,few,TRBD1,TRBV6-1,CASSARQGGGYTF,TGTGCCAGCAGTGCCCGACAGGGAGGTGGCTACACCTTC
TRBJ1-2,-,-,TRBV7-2,CASSQQTQPNYGYTF,TGTGCCAGCAGCCAACAGACCCAACCCAATTATGGCTACACCTTC
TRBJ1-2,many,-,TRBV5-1,CASSLRGSNYGYTF,TGCGCCAGCAGCTTGAGAGGGTCTAACTATGGCTACACCTTC
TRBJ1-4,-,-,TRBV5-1,CASSLAVDNNEKLFF,TGCGCCAGCAGCTTGGCCGTTGACAATAATGAAAAACTGTTTTTT
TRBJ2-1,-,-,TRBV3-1,CASSQGLINEQFF,TGTGCCAGCAGCCAAGGTCTAATCAATGAGCAGTTCTTC
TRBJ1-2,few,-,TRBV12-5,CASGLVLRGRNYGYTF,TGTGCTAGTGGTTTGGTACTGCGGGGGCGGAACTATGGCTACACCTTC
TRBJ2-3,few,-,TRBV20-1,CSARDFGGSTDTQYF,TGCAGTGCTAGAGATTTTGGCGGTAGCACAGATACGCAGTATTTT
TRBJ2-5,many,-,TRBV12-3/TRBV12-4,CASSPDNTQETQYF,TGTGCCAGCAGTCCGGACAACACCCAAGAGACCCAGTACTTC
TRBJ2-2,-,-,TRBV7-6,CASSLELVGNTGELFF,TGTGCCAGCAGCTTAGAACTAGTAGGGAACACCGGGGAGCTGTTTTTT
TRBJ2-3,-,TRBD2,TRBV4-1,CASRPTSGSRADTQYF,TGCGCCAGCAGACCGACTAGCGGGAGTAGGGCAGATACGCAGTATTTT
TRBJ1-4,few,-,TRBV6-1,CATAGELGEKLFF,TGTGCCACCGCGGGGGAGTTAGGTGAAAAACTGTTTTTT
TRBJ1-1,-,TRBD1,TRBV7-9,CASSQTGGDTEAFF,TGTGCCAGCAGCCAGACAGGGGGTGACACTGAAGCTTTCTTT
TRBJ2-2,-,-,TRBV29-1,CSAGGGTGNTGELFF,TGCAGCGCCGGGGGAGGGACAGGGAACACCGGGGAGCTGTTTTTT
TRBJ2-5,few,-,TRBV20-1,CSARSVVEETQYF,TGCAGTGCTAGATCCGTGGTAGAAGAGACCCAGTACTTC
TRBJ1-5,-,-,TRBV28,CASRLVSRDNQPQHF,TGTGCCAGCAGGTTGGTCAGCAGAGATAATCAGCCCCAGCATTTT
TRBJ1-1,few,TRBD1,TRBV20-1,CSARVITGDTEAFF,TGCAGTGCTAGAGTTATAACAGGGGACACTGAAGCTTTCTTT
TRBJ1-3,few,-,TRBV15,CATSRDYPAAGNTIYF,TGTGCCACCAGCAGAGATTACCCCGCAGCGGGAAACACCATATATTTT
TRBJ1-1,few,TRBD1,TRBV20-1,CSAQTGAAEAFF,TGCAGTGCGCAGACAGGGGCCGCTGAAGCTTTCTTT
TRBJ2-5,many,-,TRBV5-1,CASSPQGSQETQYF,TGCGCCAGCAGCCCACAGGGTTCACAAGAGACCCAGTACTTC
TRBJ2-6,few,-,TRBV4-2,CASSQVGTSGANVLTF,TGTGCCAGCAGCCAAGTCGGCACCTCTGGGGCCAACGTCCTGACTTTC
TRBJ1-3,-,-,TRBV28,CASGVGGSGNTIYF,TGTGCCAGCGGAGTGGGGGGCTCTGGAAACACCATATATTTT
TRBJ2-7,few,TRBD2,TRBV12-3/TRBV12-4,CASGTYSGSFYEQYF,TGTGCCAGCGGGACTTATAGCGGGAGTTTTTACGAGCAGTACTTC
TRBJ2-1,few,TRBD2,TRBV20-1,CSAIRLAGGNNEQFF,TGCAGTGCGATACGTCTAGCGGGGGGGAACAATGAGCAGTTCTTC
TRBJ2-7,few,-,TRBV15,CATSRVPPGIHEQYF,TGTGCCACCAGCAGAGTCCCCCCGGGGATCCACGAGCAGTACTTC
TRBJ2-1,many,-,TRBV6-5,CASSYSSSGLGGGGQFF,TGTGCCAGCAGTTACTCGAGCAGTGGGCTGGGGGGCGGTGGGCAGTTCTTC
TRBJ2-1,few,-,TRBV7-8,CASRRAIYNEQFF,TGTGCCAGCCGGCGGGCGATCTACAATGAGCAGTTCTTC
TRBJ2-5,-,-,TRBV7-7,CASSTGPGGETQYF,TGTGCTAGCAGCACGGGACCAGGGGGGGAGACCCAGTACTTC
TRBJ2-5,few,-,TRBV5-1,CASSLGEVGETQYF,TGCGCCAGCAGCTTAGGGGAGGTTGGGGAGACCCAGTACTTC
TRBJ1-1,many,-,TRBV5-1,CASSPLPRTNTEAFF,TGCGCCAGCAGCCCACTCCCCAGGACGAACACTGAAGCTTTCTTT
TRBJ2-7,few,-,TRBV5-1,CASSFEGTYEQYF,TGCGCCAGCAGCTTCGAGGGGACCTACGAGCAGTACTTC
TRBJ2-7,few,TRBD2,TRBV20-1,CSASPSGRNEQYF,TGCAGTGCTAGTCCAAGCGGGAGAAATGAGCAGTACTTC